A single sample gave rise to the 18 T cell receptor beta chains below, sequenced in a study of shared T cell receptors in the human thymus. Sequenced by immunoSEQ multiplex PCR; TCRdb stores in-frame clones only, minus some. Among 450,000 to 650,000 clones, roughly 74% were seen once, and the ten largest hold around 0.013%. The sample was also reused in another study, on human thymus T cells.

What was sequenced was thymocytes. The receptors originated from a boy less than two years old with a congenital heart defect.

The chain couples TRBV14 to TRBJ2-1; D may be TRBD1 (6 bases). Germline V gene sequence: CDR1 SGHDN, CDR2 FVKESK. Trimming stripped 1 base from V and 4 bases from J, with 11 bases between. The CDR3 totals 15 residues. The CDR3 reads CASSQVTDRYNEQFF. The DNA for the CDR3 is TGTGCCAGCAGCCAAGTTACGGACAGATACAATGAGCAGTTCTTC.

This chain links TRBV11-2 with TRBJ2-4; 8 bases agree with TRBD2. Germline CDR1 and CDR2: SGHAT and FQNNGV. CDR3 length: 19 residues. Losses at the gene ends were 4 bases for V and 0 bases for J; bases not matched to a gene: 14. The CDR3 sequence is CASSSHPSGRALAKNIQYF. The CDR3 nucleotides are TGTGCCAGCAGCTCCCACCCAAGCGGGAGAGCGCTAGCCAAAAACATTCAGTACTTC. The full variable domain, with the rest looked up from reference TRBV11-2 and TRBJ2-4, is EAGVAQSPRYKIIEKRQSVAFWCNPISGHATLYWYQQILGQGPKLLIQFQNNGVVDDSQLPKDRFSAERLKGVDSTLKIQPAKLEDSAVYLCASSSHPSGRALAKNIQYFGAGTRLSVL.

The chain couples TRBV28 to TRBJ2-1; D gene uncertain. Looked up from germline, CDR1 is MDHEN and CDR2 is SYDVKM. The CDR3 length is 14 residues. The ends were cut back, 6 bases at V and 7 bases at J, with 16 bases in the middle. In nucleotides, the CDR3 is TGTGCCAGCAGCCGGCTTCTAGGTCAGAATGAGCAGTTCTTC. This gives the protein CASSRLLGQNEQFF.

The table lists this clone with a count of one. The chain links TRBV27 to TRBJ2-2; maybe TRBD1 (7 bases). V lost 6 bases to trimming and J lost 6 bases, with 14 bases between them. The CDR3 spans 14 residues. Per germline, CDR1 MNHEY and CDR2 SMNVEV (reference sequence). The CDR3 sequence: CASRAGGYAGELFF. In nucleotides, the CDR3 is TGTGCCAGCAGGGCAGGGGGGTATGCCGGGGAGCTGTTTTTT.

The chain joins TRBV7-3 to TRBJ2-3, with TRBD2 identical over 11 bases. With V trimmed by 0 bases and J by 4 bases, 18 bases remained unmatched. The CDR3 loop spans 21 amino acids. Germline CDR1 SGHTA, CDR2 FQGTGA. The CDR3 nucleotides are TGTGCCAGCAGCTTAACCAAAAGGGCACCTACCGGGACTAGCGGTTCAGATACGCAGTATTTT. Translating it yields CASSLTKRAPTGTSGSDTQYF.

The V and J genes are TRBV5-1 and TRBJ1-4, with 8 bases identical to TRBD1. The V and J ends lost 3 bases and 8 bases, in that order; junction bases with no gene match: 12. The V gene's germline CDR1 is SGHRS and CDR2 YFSETQ. The CDR3 consists of 16 residues. The CDR3 protein is CASSSGGQGMEEKLFF. The CDR3 nucleotides read TGCGCCAGCAGCTCTGGCGGACAGGGAATGGAGGAAAAACTGTTTTTT.

V gene TRBV25-1 combines with J gene TRBJ2-7; no reliable D call. Trimming shortened V by 5 bases and J by 0 bases, and 2 bases separated the two germline ends. Germline values: CDR1 MGHDK, CDR2 SYGVNS. The CDR3 covers 11 residues. CDR3 DNA: TGTGCCAGCAGTTACTCCTACGAGCAGTACTTC. This translates into CASSYSYEQYF.

The chain recombines TRBV30 with TRBJ2-7, with 10 bases identical to TRBD2. The trim removed 1 base at V and 11 bases at J, leaving 26 bases unmatched. Germline values: CDR1 GTSNPN, CDR2 SVGIG (reference sequence). This CDR3 region has 19 residues. CDR3 sequence: CAWSARTGLAIYHLRREYF. The CDR3 DNA sequence: TGTGCCTGGAGTGCCCGGACGGGACTAGCGATATATCATCTCCGACGGGAGTACTTC.

V usage is TRBV25-1 and J usage is TRBJ2-2, with a possible D match to TRBD2 (5 bases). The CDR3 covers 14 residues. In germline, CDR1 is MGHDK, CDR2 SYGVNS. Between the trimmed V and J ends, which lost 1 base and 6 bases, there was a span of 9 bases. The CDR3 loop reads CASSELRVPGELFF. CDR3 nucleotide sequence: TGTGCCAGCAGTGAATTGCGGGTACCCGGGGAGCTGTTTTTT.

Only a few counts were recorded for this clone. The CDR3 sequence: CASSGGQGGEQYF. The CDR3 DNA reads TGTGCCAGCAGTGGCGGACAGGGTGGAGAGCAGTACTTC. The rearrangement uses TRBV6-1 and TRBJ2-7; TRBD1 matches at 8 bases. V was pared by 4 bases and J by 7 bases, with 6 bases of the junction left unmatched. The CDR3 spans 13 residues. Germline CDR1 MNHNS, CDR2 SASEGT.

This clone was observed a few times. The chain carries TRBV7-9 and TRBJ1-3; 8 bases agree with TRBD1. The CDR3 runs to 15 residues. CDR1 is SEHNR, CDR2 FQNEAQ, per germline (reference sequence). V dropped 4 bases and J dropped 0; count of bases not matched to a gene: 2. The CDR3 DNA sequence: TGTGCCAGCAGCTGGGGACAGGCCTCTGGAAACACCATATATTTT. This codes for CASSWGQASGNTIYF.

The CDR3 reads CASSYGLAGVGTGELFF. The CDR3 region has the DNA TGTGCCAGCAGCTACGGACTAGCGGGAGTTGGTACCGGGGAGCTGTTTTTT. This chain uses TRBV5-6 with TRBJ2-2, with TRBD2 identical over 13 bases. Germline loops: CDR1 SGHDT, CDR2 YYEEEE. This CDR3 is 17 amino acids long. V dropped 3 bases and J dropped 5; count of bases not matched to a gene: 7. Filled out from reference TRBV5-6 and TRBJ2-2, the complete variable domain reads DAGVTQSPTHLIKTRGQQVTLRCSPKSGHDTVSWYQQALGQGPQFIFQYYEEEERQRGNFPDRFSGHQFPNYSSELNVNALLLGDSALYLCASSYGLAGVGTGELFFGEGSRLTVL.

CDR3 sequence reads: CATSTKGAKGGGTNEKLFF. The CDR3 nucleotides read TGTGCCACCAGCACAAAAGGGGCCAAAGGGGGGGGGACTAATGAAAAACTGTTTTTT. The V gene is TRBV15, the J gene TRBJ1-4; D is possibly TRBD1 (6 bases). The germline gives CDR1 LNHNV, CDR2 YYDKDF (reference sequence). This CDR3 has 19 amino acids. V lost 4 bases to trimming and J lost 2 bases, with 23 bases between them. The variable domain in full, completed from reference TRBV15 and TRBJ1-4, reads DAMVIQNPRYQVTQFGKPVTLSCSQTLNHNVMYWYQQKSSQAPKLLFHYYDKDFNNEADTPDNFQSRRPNTSFCFLDIRSPGLGDTAMYLCATSTKGAKGGGTNEKLFFGSGTQLSVL.

This clone was observed a handful of times. The chain links TRBV5-6 to TRBJ2-1, with TRBD1 matching 11 bases. J lost 7 bases, V lost 4 bases, and 10 bases had no gene match. This CDR3 has 16 residues. CDR1 SGHDT and CDR2 YYEEEE come from the germline V gene. The CDR3 DNA sequence: TGTGCCAGCAGCCCCTCGGGGACAGGGGGGGGGAATGAGCAGTTCTTC. Residues: CASSPSGTGGGNEQFF.

The gene calls are TRBV4-3 and TRBJ2-1, with 9 bases aligning to TRBD2. The ends lost 0 bases at V and 2 bases at J; junction bases unmatched: 2. Per the germline V gene, CDR1 is LGHNA and CDR2 is YSLEER. The CDR3 length is 16 residues. CDR3 sequence: CASSQDPSGAYNEQFF. The CDR3, as DNA: TGCGCCAGCAGCCAAGATCCTAGCGGGGCCTACAATGAGCAGTTCTTC.

The count of this clone is one. The chain recombines TRBV10-2 with TRBJ1-2; D unresolved. Germline-derived CDR1 and CDR2 are WSHSY and SAAADI. Trimming shortened V by 6 bases and J by 0 bases, and 8 bases separated the two germline ends. The CDR3 contains 13 residues. The CDR3, as DNA: TGCGCCAGCAGCTATAAACCTAACTATGGCTACACCTTC. The encoded protein is CASSYKPNYGYTF.

The chain carries TRBV4-3 and TRBJ1-5; D call uncertain. The CDR3 spans 17 residues. V was pared by 3 bases and J by 0 bases, with 15 bases between. CDR1 and CDR2 (germline): LGHNA, YSLEER. CDR3 DNA: TGCGCCAGCAGCCAGGTATATCCGCGGATTAGCAATCAGCCCCAGCATTTT. Its translation: CASSQVYPRISNQPQHF.

There are a few counts of this clone. The gene calls are TRBV7-2 and TRBJ1-4; a possible D gene is TRBD1 (6 bases). CDR1 SGHTA and CDR2 FQGNSA come from the germline V gene. V lost 3 bases, J lost 6 bases, and 20 bases lay in between. The CDR3 runs 17 residues. The CDR3 is CASSFKGSREGDEKLFF. CDR3 nucleotide sequence: TGTGCCAGCAGCTTTAAAGGGTCCAGGGAGGGGGATGAAAAACTGTTTTTT.